This T cell receptor beta chain originates from a study of T cells in Graves' hyperthyroidism and ophthalmopathy. Overall study results and limits: Blood samples included most of the expanded thyroid clonotypes exceeding 0.001. A model using 13 V-J features told ophthalmopathy apart from stable hyperthyroidism.

As regards this clonotype: What it binds is not known. A much larger clone lies one base from this, so it may be a read error.

Germline V gives CDR1 SGHRS, CDR2 YFSETQ. V was clipped by 4 bases and J by 7 bases; unmatched bases: 13. The CDR3 sequence is 15 residues long. Using RNA transcripts as the source, TCR beta CDR3 regions were amplified. The HTBI set primed first-round TCR CDR3 RT-PCR. TCRdb independently ran MiXCR on the multiplex PCR reads; one entry per CDR3 protein. The sample includes 600,000 or so distinct CDR3 sequences, roughly 15% seen only once; the top ten take approximately 3.9%. Clinical symptoms, serum thyroxine, TRAb, thyroid ultrasound and orbital computed tomography informed diagnoses. This TCR was sampled from a woman between 25 and 40 years old with Graves' hyperthyroidism. Sequencing used blood. This chain connects TRBV5-1 to TRBJ2-7; TRBD2 matches 8 bases. CDR3: CASSPRSGTPGEQYF. As DNA, the CDR3 is TGCGCCAGCAGCCCCCGTAGCGGGACACCTGGTGAGCAGTACTTC.